The present entry profiles one T cell receptor beta chain with its context. Antigen unknown. The germline V gene encodes CDR1 SGHRS and CDR2 YFSETQ. Trimming at V came to 3 bases and at J to 3 bases, leaving 20 bases not matched to a gene. There are 19 residues in the CDR3. This entry is derived from a study of Graves' ophthalmopathy and Graves' hyperthyroidism. Study outcomes and limitations: Built on 13 signatures, a model told ophthalmopathy apart from stable hyperthyroidism with roughly 88% sensitivity and 80% to 82% specificity.

Beta-chain TCR CDR3 regions were amplified from RNA transcripts. RT-PCR with HTBI primers came first, then second-round multiplex PCR. TCRdb re-analysed the multiplex PCR reads in MiXCR, keeping a single row per CDR3 protein. The sample contains over a million distinct CDR3 sequences, about two fifths of which appear only once. Input material: peripheral blood or thyroid tissue (not recorded which). The sequence was obtained from an adult man with Graves' hyperthyroidism. The chain joins TRBV5-1 to TRBJ2-7; 8 positions match TRBD1. In nucleotides, the CDR3 is TGCGCCAGCAGCTCTGCCGAGACAGGGGAGATCAATGAGGTCTACGAGCAGTACTTC. Protein product: CASSSAETGEINEVYEQYF.